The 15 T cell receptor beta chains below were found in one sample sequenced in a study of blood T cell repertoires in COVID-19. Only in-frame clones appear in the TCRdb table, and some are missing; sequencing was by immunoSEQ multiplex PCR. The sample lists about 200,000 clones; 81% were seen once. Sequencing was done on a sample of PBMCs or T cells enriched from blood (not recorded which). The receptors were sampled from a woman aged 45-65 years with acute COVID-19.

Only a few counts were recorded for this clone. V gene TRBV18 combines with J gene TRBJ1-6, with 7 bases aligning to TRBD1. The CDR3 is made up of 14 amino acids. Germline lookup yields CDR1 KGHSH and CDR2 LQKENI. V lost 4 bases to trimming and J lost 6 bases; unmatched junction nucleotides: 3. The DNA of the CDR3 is TGTGCCAGCTCACTCCGGGACAGTAATTCACCCCTCCACTTT. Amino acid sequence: CASSLRDSNSPLHF.

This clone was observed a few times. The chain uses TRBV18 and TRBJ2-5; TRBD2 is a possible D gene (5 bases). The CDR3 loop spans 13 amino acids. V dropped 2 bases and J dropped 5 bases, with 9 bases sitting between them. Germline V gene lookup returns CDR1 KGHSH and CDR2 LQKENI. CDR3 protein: CASSPTRGETQYF. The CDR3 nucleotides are TGTGCCAGCTCACCAACGAGAGGGGAGACCCAGTACTTC.

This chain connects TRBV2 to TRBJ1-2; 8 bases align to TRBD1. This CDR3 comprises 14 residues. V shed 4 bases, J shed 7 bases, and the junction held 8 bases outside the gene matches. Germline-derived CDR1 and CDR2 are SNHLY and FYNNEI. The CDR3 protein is CASSGSTGVSGYTF. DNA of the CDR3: TGTGCCAGCAGTGGCTCGACAGGGGTTAGTGGCTACACCTTC. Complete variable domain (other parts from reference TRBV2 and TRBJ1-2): EPEVTQTPSHQVTQMGQEVILRCVPISNHLYFYWYRQILGQKVEFLVSFYNNEISEKSEIFDDQFSVERPDGSNFTLKIRSTKLEDSAMYFCASSGSTGVSGYTFGSGTRLTVV.

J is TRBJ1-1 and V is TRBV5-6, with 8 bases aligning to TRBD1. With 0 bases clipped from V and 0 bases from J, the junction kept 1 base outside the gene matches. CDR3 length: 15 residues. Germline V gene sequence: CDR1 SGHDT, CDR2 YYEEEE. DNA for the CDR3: TGTGCCAGCAGCTTGGGACAGGGGATGAACACTGAAGCTTTCTTT. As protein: CASSLGQGMNTEAFF.

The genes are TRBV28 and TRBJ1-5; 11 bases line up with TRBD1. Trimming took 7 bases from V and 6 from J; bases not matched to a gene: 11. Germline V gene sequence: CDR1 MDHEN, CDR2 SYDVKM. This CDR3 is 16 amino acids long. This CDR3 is CASMYIGQGASQPQHF. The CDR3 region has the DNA TGTGCCAGCATGTATATAGGACAGGGGGCATCTCAGCCCCAGCATTTT.

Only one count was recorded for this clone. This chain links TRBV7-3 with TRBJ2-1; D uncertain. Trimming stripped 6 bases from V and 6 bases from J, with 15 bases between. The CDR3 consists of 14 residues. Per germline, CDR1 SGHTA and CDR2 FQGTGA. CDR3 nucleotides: TGTGCCAGCAGTCGAGGCTCCCCGGGCAATGAGCAGTTCTTC. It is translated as CASSRGSPGNEQFF.

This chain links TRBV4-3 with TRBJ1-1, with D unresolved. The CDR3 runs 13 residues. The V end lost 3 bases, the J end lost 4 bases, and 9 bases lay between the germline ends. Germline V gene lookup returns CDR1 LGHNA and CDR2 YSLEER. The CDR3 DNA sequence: TGCGCCAGCAGCCAGGGTACAGTCACTGAAGCTTTCTTT. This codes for CASSQGTVTEAFF.

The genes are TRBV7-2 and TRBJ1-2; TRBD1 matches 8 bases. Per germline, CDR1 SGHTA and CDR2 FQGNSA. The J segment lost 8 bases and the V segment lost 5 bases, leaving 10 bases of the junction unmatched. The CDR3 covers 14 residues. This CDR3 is CASSTDGTGPGYTF. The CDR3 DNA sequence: TGTGCCAGCAGCACAGACGGGACAGGCCCGGGCTACACCTTC.

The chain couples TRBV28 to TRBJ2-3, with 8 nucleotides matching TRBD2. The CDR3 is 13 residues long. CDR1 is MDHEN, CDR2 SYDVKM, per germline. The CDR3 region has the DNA TGTGCGATCCGGGGGGGGGTTCAAGATACGCAGTATTTT. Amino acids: CAIRGGVQDTQYF.

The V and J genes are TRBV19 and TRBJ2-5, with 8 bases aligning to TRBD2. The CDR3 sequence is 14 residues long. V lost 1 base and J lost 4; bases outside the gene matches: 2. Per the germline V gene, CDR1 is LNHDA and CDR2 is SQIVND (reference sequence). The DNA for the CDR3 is TGTGCCAGTAGTATAGCAACTAGCGGAGAGACCCAGTACTTC. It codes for CASSIATSGETQYF.

Written as DNA, the CDR3 is TGTGCCAGCAGCCAAGGACTAGCGGGAGTTCAAACCTCCTACGAGCAGTACTTC. Translating gives CASSQGLAGVQTSYEQYF. The chain combines TRBV3-1 (or the pseudogene TRBV3-2) with TRBJ2-7; 12 bases map to TRBD2. CDR3 length: 18 amino acids. CDR1 is LGHDT and CDR2 is YNNKEL in the germline V gene (reference sequence). Trimming at V came to 1 base and at J to 0 bases, leaving 7 bases not matched to a gene.

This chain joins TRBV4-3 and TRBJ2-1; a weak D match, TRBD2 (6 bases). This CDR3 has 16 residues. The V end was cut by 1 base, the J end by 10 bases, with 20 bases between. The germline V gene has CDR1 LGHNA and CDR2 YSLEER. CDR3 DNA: TGCGCCAGCAGCCAAGGGAGAACCGGGACTTTCGCCGAGCAGTTCTTC. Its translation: CASSQGRTGTFAEQFF.

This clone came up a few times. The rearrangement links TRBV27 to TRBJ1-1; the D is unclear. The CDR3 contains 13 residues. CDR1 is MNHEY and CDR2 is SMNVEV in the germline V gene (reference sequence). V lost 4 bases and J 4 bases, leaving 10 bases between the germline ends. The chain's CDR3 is CASSSTPGTEAFF. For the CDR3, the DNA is TGTGCCAGCAGTTCCACGCCGGGCACTGAAGCTTTCTTT.

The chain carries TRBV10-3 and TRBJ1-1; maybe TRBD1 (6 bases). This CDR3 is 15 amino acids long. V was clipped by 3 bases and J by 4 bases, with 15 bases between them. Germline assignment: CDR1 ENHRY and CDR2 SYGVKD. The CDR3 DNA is TGTGCCATCAGTGAAACACAGGGTCAGCGCACTGAAGCTTTCTTT. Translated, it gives CAISETQGQRTEAFF.

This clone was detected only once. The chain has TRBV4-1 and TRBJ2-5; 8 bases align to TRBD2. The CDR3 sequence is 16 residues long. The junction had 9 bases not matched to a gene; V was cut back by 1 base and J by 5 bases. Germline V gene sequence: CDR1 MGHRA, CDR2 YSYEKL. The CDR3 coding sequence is TGCGCCAGCAGCCAAGTCGGCGGGGGGTCCTGGGAGACCCAGTACTTC. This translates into CASSQVGGGSWETQYF.